Listed here is a single T cell receptor (beta chain). Its matching antigen is unknown. The data were taken from a study of shared clonotypes between healthy human individuals. Sorted subsets were amplified in replicate PCRs using 200 ng DNA, tens of thousands of T cell genomes. Clones were read by immunoSEQ multiplex PCR, and TCRdb kept only the in-frame ones, dropping some. The data hold about 2.3 million clones, with roughly 92% observed a single time. Study-wide points: A small donor pool kept down the genetic and exposure-history diversity that was represented.

Germline CDR1 and CDR2: MNHEY and SVGAGI. The CDR3 contains 14 residues. V gave up 8 bases and J gave up 0 bases, with 11 bases separating them. The sample consisted of naive CD4+ T cells from PBMCs. This sample's subset: CD45RA+ positively selected. The chain carries TRBV6-5 and TRBJ1-5; tentative D call: TRBD1 (6 bases). The source of this sequence is a man aged 18 to 35 in good health. Some clones in this sample may be carry-over from other donors' samples. The CDR3 region has the DNA TGTGCCAGCGGGGGACAACATAGCAATCAGCCCCAGCATTTT. This encodes CASGGQHSNQPQHF.